This T cell receptor beta chain derives from a study of T cells in localized non-small cell lung cancer. General study results and limits: An association was observed between higher blood T cell density and longer overall survival. Median detection of top 100 tumor clones in adjacent lung was about 60 clones. Heterogeneity cannot be ruled out, as sequencing used one tumor region only. Highest T cell clonality was seen in uninvolved adjacent lung, surpassing that measured in tumor.

In regard to this clone: Its target is not known.

CDR1 and CDR2 from the germline V gene are LNHDA and SQIVND (reference sequence). This CDR3 is 14 amino acids long. The V end was cut by 1 base, the J end by 6 bases, with 10 bases between. Some clones are missing from TCRdb's copy, which holds only in-frame ones; the method was immunoSEQ multiplex PCR. The sample includes approximately 6,000 clones, 20% to 25% of them seen just once. Sample: lung tumor tissue, taken before any cancer treatment. The TCR comes from a female donor aged 60 or older with stage I lung adenocarcinoma. The chain has TRBV19 and TRBJ1-5; D remains unclear. The CDR3 coding sequence is TGTGCCAGTAGTATAGGTCGGGCCAGTCAGCCCCAGCATTTT. Translating it yields CASSIGRASQPQHF.